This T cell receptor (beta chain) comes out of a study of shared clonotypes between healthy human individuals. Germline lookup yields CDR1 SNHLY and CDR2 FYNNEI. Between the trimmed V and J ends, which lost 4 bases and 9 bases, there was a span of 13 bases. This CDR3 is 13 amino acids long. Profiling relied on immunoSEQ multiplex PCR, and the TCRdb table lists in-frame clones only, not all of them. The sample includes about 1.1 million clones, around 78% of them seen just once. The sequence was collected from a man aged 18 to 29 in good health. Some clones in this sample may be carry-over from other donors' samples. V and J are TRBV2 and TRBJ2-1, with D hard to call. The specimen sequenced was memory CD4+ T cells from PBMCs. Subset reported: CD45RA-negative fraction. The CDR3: CASSGEVNGEQFF. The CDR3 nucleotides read TGTGCCAGCAGTGGTGAAGTGAATGGTGAGCAGTTCTTC.